The 22 T cell receptor beta chains reported below all come from one sample, sequenced in a study of T cells in Graves' hyperthyroidism and ophthalmopathy. Amplified TCR beta CDR3 regions came from RNA transcripts. With the HTBI primer set, the TCR CDR3 went through a first round of RT-PCR. TCRdb ran MiXCR on the multiplex PCR reads and lists one entry per CDR3 protein. The sample contains 560,000 or so distinct CDR3 sequences, less than 20% of which appear only once. Sequenced sample: blood. Receptors originate from a middle-aged man with Graves' ophthalmopathy.

This clonotype was picked up a small number of times. V usage is TRBV2 and J usage is TRBJ2-1; 9 bases line up with TRBD1. The CDR3 has 15 residues. Germline V gene data show CDR1 as SNHLY and CDR2 as FYNNEI. With V trimmed by 6 bases and J by 2 bases, 5 bases remained unmatched. The DNA for the CDR3 is TGTGCCAGCAGCCGTGGGACAGGGACCTACAATGAGCAGTTCTTC. It codes for CASSRGTGTYNEQFF. The full variable domain, completed using reference TRBV2 and TRBJ2-1, is EPEVTQTPSHQVTQMGQEVILRCVPISNHLYFYWYRQILGQKVEFLVSFYNNEISEKSEIFDDQFSVERPDGSNFTLKIRSTKLEDSAMYFCASSRGTGTYNEQFFGPGTRLTVL.

In its sample, this clonotype was seen many times. This chain connects TRBV18 to TRBJ1-1, with D unresolved. With 2 bases removed from V and 1 base from J, the gap between germline ends came to 5 bases. Germline CDR1 is KGHSH and CDR2 is LQKENI. This CDR3 has 13 residues. CDR3 sequence reads: CASSPGPNTEAFF. The CDR3 coding sequence is TGTGCCAGCTCACCAGGACCGAACACTGAAGCTTTCTTT.

The sample holds a few counts of this clonotype. The chain couples TRBV7-2 to TRBJ1-4; 7 nucleotides agree with TRBD1. The CDR3 has 15 amino acids. The germline V gene encodes CDR1 SGHTA and CDR2 FQGNSA. With V trimmed by 1 base and J by 9 bases, 8 bases remained unmatched. The CDR3 nucleotides are TGTGCCAGCAGCTTAGGTACACAGGGGCGACAAAAACTGTTTTTT. Protein: CASSLGTQGRQKLFF. Full variable domain (missing parts from reference TRBV7-2 and TRBJ1-4): GAGVSQSPSNKVTEKGKDVELRCDPISGHTALYWYRQSLGQGLEFLIYFQGNSAPDKSGLPSDRFSAERTGGSVSTLTIQRTQQEDSAVYLCASSLGTQGRQKLFFGSGTQLSVL.

This sequence joins TRBV6-1 and TRBJ1-1; D not certain. This CDR3 comprises 14 residues. Trimming pared 2 bases from V and 1 base from J, leaving 8 bases between. Germline V CDR1 and CDR2: MNHNS, SASEGT. CDR3 sequence (DNA): TGTGCCAGCAGTGAACTTAACGGGAACACTGAAGCTTTCTTT. This translates into CASSELNGNTEAFF.

A few counts support this clonotype. The chain couples TRBV12-3 or TRBV12-4 to TRBJ1-2; D remains unclear. Deletions cut 1 base from V and 3 bases from J, with 3 bases between. The CDR3 totals 12 residues. This chain's CDR3 is CASSLEYYGYTF. The CDR3 bases are TGTGCCAGCAGTTTAGAGTACTATGGCTACACCTTC.

V usage is TRBV20-1 and J usage is TRBJ2-6; either TRBD1 or TRBD2 may supply D (5 bases each). The CDR3 has 17 residues. V was shortened by 3 bases and J by 0 bases, with 15 bases between the two germline ends. Germline lookup yields CDR1 DFQATT and CDR2 SNEGSKA (reference sequence). CDR3: CSARVEPGSSGANVLTF. In DNA, the CDR3 is TGCAGTGCTAGGGTGGAGCCAGGGAGCTCTGGGGCCAACGTCCTGACTTTC.

This clonotype was seen a handful of times. V usage is TRBV30 and J usage is TRBJ1-4; no definite D call. The V gene lost 3 bases and the J gene lost 0 bases, with 11 bases spanning the gap. CDR1 is GTSNPN, CDR2 SVGIG, per germline (reference sequence). The CDR3 has 15 amino acids. The CDR3 spells CAWSGVGSTNEKLFF. The CDR3, as DNA: TGTGCCTGGAGCGGGGTGGGGTCAACTAATGAAAAACTGTTTTTT. The full variable domain, with the rest looked up from reference TRBV30 and TRBJ1-4, is SQTIHQWPATLVQPVGSPLSLECTVEGTSNPNLYWYRQAAGRGLQLLFYSVGIGQISSEVPQNLSASRPQDRQFILSSKKLLLSDSGFYLCAWSGVGSTNEKLFFGSGTQLSVL.

This clonotype was observed many times. The V call is TRBV28, the J call TRBJ1-1; TRBD1 agrees at 8 bases. The germline V gene encodes CDR1 MDHEN and CDR2 SYDVKM. With 6 bases clipped from V and 1 base from J, the junction kept 10 bases outside the gene matches. CDR3 length: 16 residues. CDR3 region: CASRLGQGRGNTEAFF. As DNA, the CDR3 is TGTGCCAGCAGACTCGGACAGGGTCGGGGGAACACTGAAGCTTTCTTT.

In the case of this clonotype: A much larger clone lies one base from this, so it may be a read error. The chain joins TRBV6-2 or TRBV6-3 to TRBJ2-5; D perhaps matches TRBD2 (5 bases). Germline V gene sequence: CDR1 MNHEY, CDR2 SVGEGT. The V and J ends lost 1 base and 0 bases respectively, with 9 bases between them. The CDR3 has 15 amino acids. CDR3 bases: TGTGCCAGCAGTTACTGGCGGGCTGACCAAGAGACCCAGTACTTC. Protein: CASSYWRADQETQYF.

This clonotype has a handful of counts. This chain connects TRBV6-1 to TRBJ2-7; 9 bases fit TRBD1. This CDR3 comprises 18 residues. V gave up 7 bases and J gave up 0 bases; unmatched junction bases: 16. From germline, CDR1 is MNHNS and CDR2 SASEGT. The CDR3 region has the DNA TGTGCCAGCACCAGTCGGTTCATGGGGACAGGGAGCTCCTACGAGCAGTACTTC. Translated, it gives CASTSRFMGTGSSYEQYF.

The sample holds many counts of this clonotype. The V and J genes are TRBV6-1 and TRBJ2-7; 9 bases map to TRBD1. With 4 bases clipped from V and 2 bases from J, the junction kept 9 bases outside the gene matches. The CDR3 is 16 amino acids. In germline, CDR1 is MNHNS, CDR2 SASEGT. The CDR3 DNA follows: TGTGCCAGCAGTGGGCAACCGGGACAGGGCACCTACGAGCAGTACTTC. Its translation: CASSGQPGQGTYEQYF.

This clonotype was observed a handful of times. The chain links TRBV4-2 to TRBJ2-2, with D perhaps matching TRBD2 (5 bases). The CDR3 is 17 amino acids. In germline, CDR1 is LGHNA, CDR2 YNFKEQ. Trimming shortened V by 4 bases and J by 1 base, and 16 bases separated the two germline ends. CDR3 region: CASSPFKGGGNTGELFF. The CDR3 coding sequence is TGTGCCAGCAGCCCTTTTAAGGGTGGAGGGAACACCGGGGAGCTGTTTTTT.

This clonotype was observed many times. This chain uses TRBV2 with TRBJ2-3; the D is unclear. This CDR3 comprises 14 residues. Trimming removed 5 bases at V and 2 bases at J, with 11 bases between. Germline CDR1 reads SNHLY; CDR2 reads FYNNEI. The CDR3 coding sequence is TGTGCCAGCAGTATTGACTGGACCACAGATACGCAGTATTTT. Translation: CASSIDWTTDTQYF.

In this sample, this clonotype turned up many times. The chain combines TRBV3-1 with TRBJ1-1, with a tentative D call TRBD1 (5 bases). Looked up from germline, CDR1 is LGHDT and CDR2 is YNNKEL (reference sequence). Trimming cost V 5 bases and J 11 bases, with 18 bases left between them. The CDR3 extends over 13 amino acids. The CDR3 loop is CASSSSQALGAFF. CDR3 coding DNA: TGTGCCAGCAGCTCTTCACAGGCGTTGGGTGCTTTCTTT.

This chain links TRBV19 with TRBJ1-3; no reliable D call. Germline V gives CDR1 LNHDA, CDR2 SQIVND (reference sequence). The ends were cut back, 7 bases at V and 0 bases at J, with 13 bases in the middle. The CDR3 contains 15 residues. The CDR3 reads CASTIGGYSGNTIYF. CDR3 nucleotide sequence: TGTGCCAGTACCATCGGTGGTTACTCTGGAAACACCATATATTTT.

Remarks on this clonotype: A much larger clone lies a single base off, so this may be a read error. V usage is TRBV6-1 and J usage is TRBJ1-1; possibly TRBD1 for D (6 bases). The CDR3 runs to 15 residues. Germline loops: CDR1 MNHNS, CDR2 SASEGT. V lost 1 base and J 1 base, leaving 10 bases between the germline ends. CDR3 coding DNA: TGTGCCAGCAGTGAAGGGGGGGACAAGAACACTGAAGCTTTCTTT. Protein: CASSEGGDKNTEAFF.

This clonotype was observed a few times. J is TRBJ1-1 and V is TRBV7-8, with a tentative D call TRBD1 (6 bases). Germline V gene lookup returns CDR1 SGHVS and CDR2 FQNEAQ. V gave up 5 bases and J gave up 0 bases, with 13 bases separating them. The CDR3 sequence is 15 residues long. The CDR3 DNA follows: TGTGCCAGCAGCGTATCCGACAGGATGAACACTGAAGCTTTCTTT. Its translation: CASSVSDRMNTEAFF.

At least ten counts were recorded for this clonotype. V and J are TRBV3-1 and TRBJ2-2; 7 bases match TRBD1. This CDR3 has 16 amino acids. With V trimmed by 4 bases and J by 1 base, 6 bases remained unmatched. Per germline, CDR1 LGHDT and CDR2 YNNKEL (reference sequence). This chain's CDR3 is CASSPRQGLNTGELFF. The CDR3 nucleotides read TGTGCCAGCAGCCCTAGACAGGGTCTGAACACCGGGGAGCTGTTTTTT.

J is TRBJ1-6 and V is TRBV12-3 or TRBV12-4; a possible D gene is TRBD1 (6 bases). V was clipped by 5 bases and J by 10 bases, with 21 bases between them. This CDR3 has 16 residues. The CDR3 sequence: CASSPRAGGLGSPLHF. Here the CDR3 DNA reads TGTGCCAGCAGTCCCAGGGCGGGGGGCCTAGGGTCACCCCTCCACTTT.

The chain carries TRBV24-1 and TRBJ2-1; tentatively, D is TRBD1 (6 bases). Germline CDR1 KGHDR, CDR2 SFDVKD. With 9 bases removed from V and 5 bases from J, the gap between germline ends came to 25 bases. CDR3 length: 17 residues. CDR3 sequence (DNA): TGTGCCACCGGAGACCTGCCTGTACAGGGTAAACACAATGAGCAGTTCTTC. Its protein is CATGDLPVQGKHNEQFF.

The J gene is TRBJ2-7, the V gene TRBV6-2 or TRBV6-3; D is unresolved. CDR3 size: 17 residues. Germline CDR1 reads MNHEY; CDR2 reads SVGEGT. Trimming stripped 8 bases from V and 5 bases from J, with 28 bases between. The CDR3 is CASRHKFLTPVLNEQYF. Here the CDR3 DNA reads TGTGCCAGCCGACATAAGTTCTTGACTCCGGTTTTAAACGAGCAGTACTTC.

Comments on this clonotype: It may be a read error: a sequence one base away is much more abundant. The CDR3 loop is CASSFDRGPYEQFF. The CDR3 coding sequence is TGTGCCAGCAGCTTCGACAGGGGTCCCTACGAGCAGTTCTTC. V usage is TRBV11-2 and J usage is TRBJ2-7, with 8 nucleotides matching TRBD1. The end of the DNA aligns better with TRBJ2-1, so the J call may be wrong. This CDR3 has 14 amino acids. CDR1 and CDR2 (germline): SGHAT, FQNNGV.